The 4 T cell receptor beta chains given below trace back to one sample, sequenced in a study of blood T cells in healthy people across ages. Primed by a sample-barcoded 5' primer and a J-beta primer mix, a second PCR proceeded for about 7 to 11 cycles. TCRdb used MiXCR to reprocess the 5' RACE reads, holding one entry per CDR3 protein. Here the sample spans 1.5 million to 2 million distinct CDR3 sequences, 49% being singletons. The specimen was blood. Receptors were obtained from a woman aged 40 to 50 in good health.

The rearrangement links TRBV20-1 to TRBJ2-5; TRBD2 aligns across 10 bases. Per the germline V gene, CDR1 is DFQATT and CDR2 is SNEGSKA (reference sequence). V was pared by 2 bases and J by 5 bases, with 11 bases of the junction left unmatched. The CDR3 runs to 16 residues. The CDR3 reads CSARRILAGAGETQYF. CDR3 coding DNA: TGCAGTGCTAGAAGGATTCTAGCGGGGGCTGGGGAGACCCAGTACTTC.

The CDR3 loop reads CASSLEPTGLGTQYF. The DNA of the CDR3 is TGTGCCAGCAGCTTGGAGCCGACAGGCCTGGGGACCCAGTACTTC. The chain couples TRBV7-2 to TRBJ2-5; TRBD1 might be the D (6 bases). Germline-derived CDR1 and CDR2 are SGHTA and FQGNSA. The CDR3 totals 15 residues. V was shortened by 3 bases and J by 7 bases, with 18 bases between the two germline ends. Using reference TRBV7-2 and TRBJ2-5 for the parts outside the CDR3, the full variable domain is GAGVSQSPSNKVTEKGKDVELRCDPISGHTALYWYRQSLGQGLEFLIYFQGNSAPDKSGLPSDRFSAERTGGSVSTLTIQRTQQEDSAVYLCASSLEPTGLGTQYFGPGTRLLVL.

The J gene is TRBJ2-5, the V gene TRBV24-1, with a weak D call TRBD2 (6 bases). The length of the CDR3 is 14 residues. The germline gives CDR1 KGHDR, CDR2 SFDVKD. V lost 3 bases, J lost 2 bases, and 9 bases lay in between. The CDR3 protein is CATSDAGLQETQYF. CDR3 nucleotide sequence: TGTGCCACCAGTGATGCGGGGTTGCAAGAGACCCAGTACTTC.

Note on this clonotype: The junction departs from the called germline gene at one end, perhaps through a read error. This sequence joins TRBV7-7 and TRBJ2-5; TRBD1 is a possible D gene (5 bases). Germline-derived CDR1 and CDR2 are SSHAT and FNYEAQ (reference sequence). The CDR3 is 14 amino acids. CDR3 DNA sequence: TGTGCTAGCAGCTTGTGGGGCTTCGGGGAGACCCAGTACTTC. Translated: CASSLWGFGETQYF.